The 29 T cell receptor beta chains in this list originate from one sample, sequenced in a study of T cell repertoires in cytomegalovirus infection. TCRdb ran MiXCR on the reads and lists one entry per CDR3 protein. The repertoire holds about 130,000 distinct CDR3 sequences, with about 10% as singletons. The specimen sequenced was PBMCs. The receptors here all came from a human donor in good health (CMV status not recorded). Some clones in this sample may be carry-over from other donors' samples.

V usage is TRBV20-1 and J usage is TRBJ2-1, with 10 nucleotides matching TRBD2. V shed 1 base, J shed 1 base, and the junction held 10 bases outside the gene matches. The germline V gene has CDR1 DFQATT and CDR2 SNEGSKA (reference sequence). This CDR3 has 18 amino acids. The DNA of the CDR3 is TGCAGTGCTAGAGGCTTATCTAGCGGGGGCCTTTCCTACAATGAGCAGTTCTTC. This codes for CSARGLSSGGLSYNEQFF.

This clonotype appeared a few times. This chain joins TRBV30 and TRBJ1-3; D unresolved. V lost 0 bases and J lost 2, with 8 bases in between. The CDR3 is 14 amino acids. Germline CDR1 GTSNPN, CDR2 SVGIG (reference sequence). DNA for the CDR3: TGTGCCTGGAGTGTCCTCGCTGCTGGAAACACCATATATTTT. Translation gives CAWSVLAAGNTIYF.

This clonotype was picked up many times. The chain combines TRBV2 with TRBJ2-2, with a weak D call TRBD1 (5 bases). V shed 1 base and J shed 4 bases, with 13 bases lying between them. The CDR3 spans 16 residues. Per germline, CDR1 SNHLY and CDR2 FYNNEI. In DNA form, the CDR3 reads TGTGCCAGCAGTGAAGAGTGGCAGGGCGGCACCGGGGAGCTGTTTTTT. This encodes CASSEEWQGGTGELFF.

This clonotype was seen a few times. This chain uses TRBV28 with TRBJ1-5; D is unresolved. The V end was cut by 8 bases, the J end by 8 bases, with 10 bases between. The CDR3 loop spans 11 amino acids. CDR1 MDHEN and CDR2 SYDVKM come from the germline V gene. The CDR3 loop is CASGSVEPQHF. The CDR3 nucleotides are TGTGCCAGCGGATCCGTGGAGCCCCAGCATTTT.

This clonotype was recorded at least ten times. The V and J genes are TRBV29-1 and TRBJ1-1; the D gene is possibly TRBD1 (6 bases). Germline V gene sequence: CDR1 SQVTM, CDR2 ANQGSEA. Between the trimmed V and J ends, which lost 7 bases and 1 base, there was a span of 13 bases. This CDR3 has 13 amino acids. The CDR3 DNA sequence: TGCAGCGCCCTAACAGGGACGAACACTGAAGCTTTCTTT. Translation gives CSALTGTNTEAFF.

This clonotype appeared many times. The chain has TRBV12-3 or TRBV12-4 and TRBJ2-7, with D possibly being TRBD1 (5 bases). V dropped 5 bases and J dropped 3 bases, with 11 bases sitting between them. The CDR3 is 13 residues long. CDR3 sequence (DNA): TGTGCCAGCAGTAACAGGTTTTACTACGAGCAGTACTTC. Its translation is CASSNRFYYEQYF.

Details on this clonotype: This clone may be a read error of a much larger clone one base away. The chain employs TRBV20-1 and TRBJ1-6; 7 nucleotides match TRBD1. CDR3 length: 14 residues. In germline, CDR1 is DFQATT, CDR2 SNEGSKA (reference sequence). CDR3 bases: TGCAGTGCTGAAAGGGGGCCTGATAATTCACACCTCCACTTT. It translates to CSAERGPDNSHLHF.

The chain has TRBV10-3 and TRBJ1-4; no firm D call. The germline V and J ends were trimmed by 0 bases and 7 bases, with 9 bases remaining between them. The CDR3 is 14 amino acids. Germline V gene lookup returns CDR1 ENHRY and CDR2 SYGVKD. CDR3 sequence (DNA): TGTGCCATCAGTGAGTCGCATCAAGGTGAAAAACTGTTTTTT. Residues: CAISESHQGEKLFF.

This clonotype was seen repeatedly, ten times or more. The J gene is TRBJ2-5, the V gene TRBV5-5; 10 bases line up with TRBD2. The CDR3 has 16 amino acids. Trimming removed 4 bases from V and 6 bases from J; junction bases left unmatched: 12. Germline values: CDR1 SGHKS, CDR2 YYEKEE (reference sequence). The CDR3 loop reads CASSPGGGLALQTQYF. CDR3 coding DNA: TGTGCCAGCAGCCCAGGGGGGGGACTAGCGCTGCAGACCCAGTACTTC.

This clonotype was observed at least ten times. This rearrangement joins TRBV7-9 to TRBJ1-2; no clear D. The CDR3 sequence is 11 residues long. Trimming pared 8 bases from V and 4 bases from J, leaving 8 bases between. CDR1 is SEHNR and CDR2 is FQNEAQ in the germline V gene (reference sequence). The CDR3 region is CASQDSYGYTF. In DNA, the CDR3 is TGTGCCAGCCAGGACTCCTATGGCTACACCTTC.

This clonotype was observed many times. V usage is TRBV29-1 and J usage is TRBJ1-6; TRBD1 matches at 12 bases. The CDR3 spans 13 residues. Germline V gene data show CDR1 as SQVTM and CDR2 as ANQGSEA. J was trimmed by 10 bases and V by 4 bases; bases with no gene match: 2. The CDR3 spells CSVGDRGLSPLHF. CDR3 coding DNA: TGCAGCGTTGGGGACAGGGGGCTGTCACCCCTCCACTTT.

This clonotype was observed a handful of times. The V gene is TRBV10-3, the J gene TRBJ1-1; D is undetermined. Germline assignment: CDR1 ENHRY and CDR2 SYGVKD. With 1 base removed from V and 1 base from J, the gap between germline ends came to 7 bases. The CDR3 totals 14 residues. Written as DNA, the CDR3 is TGTGCCATCAGTGAGTTTCTTTCGAACACTGAAGCTTTCTTT. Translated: CAISEFLSNTEAFF.

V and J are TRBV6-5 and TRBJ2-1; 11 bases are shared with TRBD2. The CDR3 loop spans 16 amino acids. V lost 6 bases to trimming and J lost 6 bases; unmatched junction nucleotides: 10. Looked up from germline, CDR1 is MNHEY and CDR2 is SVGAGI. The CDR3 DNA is TGTGCCAGCAGCCGCCCGGCTAGCGGGGGGTTCAATGAGCAGTTCTTC. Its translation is CASSRPASGGFNEQFF.

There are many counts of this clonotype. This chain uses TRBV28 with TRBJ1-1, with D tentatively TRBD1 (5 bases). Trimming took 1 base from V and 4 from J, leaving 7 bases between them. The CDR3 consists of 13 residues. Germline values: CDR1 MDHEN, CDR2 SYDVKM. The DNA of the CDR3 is TGTGCCAGCAGTTTATTGGGGGTCACTGAAGCTTTCTTT. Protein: CASSLLGVTEAFF.

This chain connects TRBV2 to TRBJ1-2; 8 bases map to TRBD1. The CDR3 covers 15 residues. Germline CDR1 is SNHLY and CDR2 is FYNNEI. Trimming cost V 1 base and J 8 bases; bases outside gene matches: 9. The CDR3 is CASSEGWQGARGYTF. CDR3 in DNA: TGTGCCAGCAGTGAAGGTTGGCAGGGGGCACGAGGCTACACCTTC.

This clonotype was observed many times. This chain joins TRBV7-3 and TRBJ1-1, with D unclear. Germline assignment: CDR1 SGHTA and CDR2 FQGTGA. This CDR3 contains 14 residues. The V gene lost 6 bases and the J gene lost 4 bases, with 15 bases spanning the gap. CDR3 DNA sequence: TGTGCCAGCAGACTTATGGGTTTTTCCACTGAAGCTTTCTTT. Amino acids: CASRLMGFSTEAFF.

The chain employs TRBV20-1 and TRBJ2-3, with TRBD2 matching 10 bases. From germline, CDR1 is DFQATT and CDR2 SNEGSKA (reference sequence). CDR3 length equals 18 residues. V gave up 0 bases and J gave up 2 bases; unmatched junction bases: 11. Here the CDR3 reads CSARDQSLAGGVTDTQYF. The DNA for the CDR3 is TGCAGTGCTAGAGATCAGTCCTTAGCGGGAGGCGTCACAGATACGCAGTATTTT.

The CDR3 is CSTRGELPTSTQYF. DNA for the CDR3: TGCAGTACCCGAGGGGAACTCCCAACTAGTACGCAGTATTTT. The chain is built from TRBV20-1 and TRBJ2-3, with D possibly called TRBD1 or TRBD2 (5 bases each). Trimming cost V 8 bases and J 8 bases, with 23 bases left between them. The CDR3 spans 14 residues. Germline V gene sequence: CDR1 DFQATT, CDR2 SNEGSKA (reference sequence).

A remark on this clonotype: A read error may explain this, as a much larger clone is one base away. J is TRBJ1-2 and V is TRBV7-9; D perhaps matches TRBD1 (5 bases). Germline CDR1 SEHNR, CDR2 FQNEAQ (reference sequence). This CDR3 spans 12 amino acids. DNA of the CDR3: TGTGCCAGCAGCCCGACAGCGTATGGCTACGCCTTC. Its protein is CASSPTAYGYAF.

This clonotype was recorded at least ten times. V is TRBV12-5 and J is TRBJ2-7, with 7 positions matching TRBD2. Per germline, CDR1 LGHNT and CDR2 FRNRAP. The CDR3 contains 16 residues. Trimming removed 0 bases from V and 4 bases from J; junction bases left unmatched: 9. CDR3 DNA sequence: TGTGCTAGTGGTTTGGTGCTCGGGCGGGGGAATTACGAGCAGTACTTC. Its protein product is CASGLVLGRGNYEQYF. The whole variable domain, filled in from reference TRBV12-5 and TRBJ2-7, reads DARVTQTPRHKVTEMGQEVTMRCQPILGHNTVFWYRQTMMQGLELLAYFRNRAPLDDSGMPKDRFSAEMPDATLATLKIQPSEPRDSAVYFCASGLVLGRGNYEQYFGPGTRLTVT.

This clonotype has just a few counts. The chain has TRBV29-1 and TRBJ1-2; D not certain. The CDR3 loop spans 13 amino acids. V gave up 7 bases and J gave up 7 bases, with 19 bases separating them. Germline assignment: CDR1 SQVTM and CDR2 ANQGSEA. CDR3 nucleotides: TGCAGCGGGTGGACGGATTATGGCGGTGGCTACACCTTC. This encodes CSGWTDYGGGYTF.

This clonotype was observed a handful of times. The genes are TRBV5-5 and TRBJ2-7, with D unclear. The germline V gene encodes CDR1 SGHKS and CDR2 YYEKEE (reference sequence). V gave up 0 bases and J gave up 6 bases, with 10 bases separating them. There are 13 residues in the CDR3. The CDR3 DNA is TGTGCCAGCAGCTTGGCCCAGTCTGGCGAGCAGTACTTC. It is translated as CASSLAQSGEQYF. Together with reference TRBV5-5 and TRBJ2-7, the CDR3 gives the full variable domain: DAGVTQSPTHLIKTRGQQVTLRCSPISGHKSVSWYQQVLGQGPQFIFQYYEKEERGRGNFPDRFSARQFPNYSSELNVNALLLGDSALYLCASSLAQSGEQYFGPGTRLTVT.

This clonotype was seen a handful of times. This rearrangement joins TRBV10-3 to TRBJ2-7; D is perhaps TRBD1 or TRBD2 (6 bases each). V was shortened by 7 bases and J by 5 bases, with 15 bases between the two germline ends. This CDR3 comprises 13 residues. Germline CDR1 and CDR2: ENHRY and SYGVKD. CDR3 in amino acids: CAIKGLGGNEQYF. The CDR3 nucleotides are TGTGCCATCAAAGGCCTGGGGGGCAACGAGCAGTACTTC.

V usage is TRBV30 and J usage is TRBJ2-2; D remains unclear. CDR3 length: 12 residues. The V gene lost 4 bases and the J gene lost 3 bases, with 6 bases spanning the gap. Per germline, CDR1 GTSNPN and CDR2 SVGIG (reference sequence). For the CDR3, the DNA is TGTGCCTGGAAACAGTACACCGGGGAGCTGTTTTTT. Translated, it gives CAWKQYTGELFF.

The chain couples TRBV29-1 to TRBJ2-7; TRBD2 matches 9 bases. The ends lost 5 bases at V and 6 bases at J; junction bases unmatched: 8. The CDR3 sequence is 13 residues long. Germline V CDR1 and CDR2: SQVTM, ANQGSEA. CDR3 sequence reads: CSVRRGGQSEQYF. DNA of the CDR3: TGCAGCGTTAGGCGGGGGGGCCAATCCGAGCAGTACTTC.

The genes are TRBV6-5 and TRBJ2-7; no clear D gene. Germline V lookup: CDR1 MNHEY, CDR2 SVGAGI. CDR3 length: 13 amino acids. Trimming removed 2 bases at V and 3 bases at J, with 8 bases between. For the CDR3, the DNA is TGTGCCAGCAGTTACGGGGAACTCTACGAGCAGTACTTC. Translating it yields CASSYGELYEQYF.

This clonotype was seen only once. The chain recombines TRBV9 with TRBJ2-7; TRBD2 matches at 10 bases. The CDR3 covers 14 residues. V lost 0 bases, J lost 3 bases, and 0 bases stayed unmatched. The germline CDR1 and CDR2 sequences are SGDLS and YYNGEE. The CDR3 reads CASSVASGGYEQYF. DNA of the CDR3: TGTGCCAGCAGCGTAGCTAGCGGGGGCTACGAGCAGTACTTC.

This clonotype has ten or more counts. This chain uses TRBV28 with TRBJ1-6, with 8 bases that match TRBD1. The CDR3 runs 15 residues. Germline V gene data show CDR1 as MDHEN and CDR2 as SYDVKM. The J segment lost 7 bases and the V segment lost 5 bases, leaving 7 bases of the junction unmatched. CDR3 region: CASSRNQGANSPLHF. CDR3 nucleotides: TGTGCCAGCAGTCGCAACCAGGGGGCCAATTCACCCCTCCACTTT.

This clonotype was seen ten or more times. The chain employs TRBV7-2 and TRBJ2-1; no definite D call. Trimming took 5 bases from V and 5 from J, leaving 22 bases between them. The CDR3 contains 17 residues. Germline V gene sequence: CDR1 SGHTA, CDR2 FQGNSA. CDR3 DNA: TGTGCCAGCAGCCCTTGGGTGGGGTTACCCCCTGACAATGAGCAGTTCTTC. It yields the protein CASSPWVGLPPDNEQFF.